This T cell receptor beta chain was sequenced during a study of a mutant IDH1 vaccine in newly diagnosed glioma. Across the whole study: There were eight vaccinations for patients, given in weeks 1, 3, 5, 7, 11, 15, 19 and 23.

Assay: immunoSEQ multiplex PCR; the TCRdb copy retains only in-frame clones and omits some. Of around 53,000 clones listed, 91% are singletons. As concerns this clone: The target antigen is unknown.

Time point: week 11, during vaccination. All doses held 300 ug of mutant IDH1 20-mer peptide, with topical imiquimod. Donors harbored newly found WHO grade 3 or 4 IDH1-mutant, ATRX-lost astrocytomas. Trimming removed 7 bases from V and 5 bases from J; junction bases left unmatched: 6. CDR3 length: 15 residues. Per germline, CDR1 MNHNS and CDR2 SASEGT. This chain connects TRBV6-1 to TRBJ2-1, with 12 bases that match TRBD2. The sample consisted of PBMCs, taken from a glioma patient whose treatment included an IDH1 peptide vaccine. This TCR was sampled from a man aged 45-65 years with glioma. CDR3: CASTEGLAGHNEQFF. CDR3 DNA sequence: TGTGCCAGCACCGAGGGACTAGCGGGCCACAATGAGCAGTTCTTC.